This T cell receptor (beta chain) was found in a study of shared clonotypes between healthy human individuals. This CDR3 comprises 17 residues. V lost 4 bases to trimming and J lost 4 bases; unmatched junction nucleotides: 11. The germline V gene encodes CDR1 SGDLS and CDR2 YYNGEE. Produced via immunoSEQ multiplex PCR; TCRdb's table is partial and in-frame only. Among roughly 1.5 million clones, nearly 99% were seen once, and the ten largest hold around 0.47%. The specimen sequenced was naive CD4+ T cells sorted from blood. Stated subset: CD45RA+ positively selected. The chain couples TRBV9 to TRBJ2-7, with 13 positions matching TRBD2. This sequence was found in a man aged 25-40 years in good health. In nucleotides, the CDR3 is TGTGCCAGCAGCCCGCTCCCAAAGACTAGCGGGAGGTACGAGCAGTACTTC. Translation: CASSPLPKTSGRYEQYF.